A selection of T cell receptor beta chains follows, all from one sample in a study of T-cell reconstitution after alpha-beta-depleted transplantation in children. TCRdb reprocessed the PCR reads with MiXCR, giving one entry per CDR3 protein. The sample gives about 900,000 distinct CDR3 sequences, about 30% of which show up once; roughly 27% is in the top ten. Here the sequenced sample was PBMCs, mostly from graft donor cells, taken 360 days after TCRalphabeta/CD19-depleted stem cell transplant. These receptors all come from a boy in the first two years of life who had a stem cell transplant for SCID, so the T cells may come from the graft donor. CDR3s include the opening cysteine and the closing phenylalanine or tryptophan. The order of the fields is J gene, D gene, V gene, clone size, CDR3 protein, CDR3 DNA. D genes are given only for firm matches. The listing skips clone size in some rows; elsewhere it reads once, few, many or a size class.

j_gene: TRBJ2-7; d_gene: TRBD1; v_gene: TRBV6-1; abundance: .; CDR3aa: CASRQSGGTYEQYF; CDR3nt: TGTGCCAGCAGACAATCAGGGGGAACCTACGAGCAGTACTTC
j_gene: TRBJ2-3; d_gene: .; v_gene: TRBV10-3; abundance: .; CDR3aa: CAISARGGGDTQYF; CDR3nt: TGTGCCATCAGTGCGCGGGGTGGGGGAGATACGCAGTATTTT
j_gene: TRBJ2-5; d_gene: TRBD2; v_gene: TRBV12-3/TRBV12-4; abundance: .; CDR3aa: CASSLKRGQETQYF; CDR3nt: TGTGCCAGCAGTCTCAAGCGGGGACAAGAGACCCAGTACTTC
j_gene: TRBJ1-2; d_gene: .; v_gene: TRBV7-9; abundance: few; CDR3aa: CASSLVPRDGYTF; CDR3nt: TGTGCCAGCAGCTTAGTTCCGAGGGATGGCTACACCTTC
j_gene: TRBJ2-1; d_gene: .; v_gene: TRBV7-6; abundance: .; CDR3aa: CASSLAPPFSYNEQFF; CDR3nt: TGTGCCAGCAGCTTAGCCCCCCCGTTCTCCTACAATGAGCAGTTCTTC
j_gene: TRBJ1-1; d_gene: .; v_gene: TRBV20-1; abundance: few; CDR3aa: CSVKGDGTEAFF; CDR3nt: TGCAGTGTAAAGGGGGATGGCACTGAAGCTTTCTTT
j_gene: TRBJ2-7; d_gene: .; v_gene: TRBV18; abundance: few; CDR3aa: CASSPIPGPYYEQYF; CDR3nt: TGTGCCAGCTCACCCATTCCGGGCCCCTATTACGAGCAGTACTTC
j_gene: TRBJ2-5; d_gene: TRBD1; v_gene: TRBV12-3/TRBV12-4; abundance: .; CDR3aa: CASSSGQGSQETQYF; CDR3nt: TGTGCCAGCAGTTCGGGACAGGGGAGCCAAGAGACCCAGTACTTC
j_gene: TRBJ2-1; d_gene: TRBD2; v_gene: TRBV12-3/TRBV12-4; abundance: .; CDR3aa: CASSNDPGLATPYNEQFF; CDR3nt: TGTGCCAGCAGTAATGATCCGGGACTAGCAACCCCCTACAATGAGCAGTTCTTC
j_gene: TRBJ2-2; d_gene: TRBD1; v_gene: TRBV5-1; abundance: .; CDR3aa: CASSYRTGDTGELFF; CDR3nt: TGCGCCAGCAGCTACCGGACAGGGGACACCGGGGAGCTGTTTTTT
j_gene: TRBJ2-2; d_gene: TRBD1; v_gene: TRBV12-3/TRBV12-4; abundance: .; CDR3aa: CASSPPGTGAGELFF; CDR3nt: TGTGCCAGCAGTCCCCCCGGGACAGGGGCCGGGGAGCTGTTTTTT
j_gene: TRBJ2-7; d_gene: .; v_gene: TRBV29-1; abundance: .; CDR3aa: CSVTGTVSYEQYF; CDR3nt: TGCAGCGTAACCGGGACTGTCTCCTACGAGCAGTACTTC
j_gene: TRBJ2-2; d_gene: TRBD2; v_gene: TRBV27; abundance: .; CDR3aa: CASSRRGGGARYTGELFF; CDR3nt: TGTGCCAGCAGTCGAAGAGGCGGGGGGGCGCGATACACCGGGGAGCTGTTTTTT
j_gene: TRBJ2-2; d_gene: .; v_gene: TRBV7-9; abundance: .; CDR3aa: CASSLSRGIDTGELFF; CDR3nt: TGTGCCAGCAGCTTAAGCCGGGGGATTGACACCGGGGAGCTGTTTTTT
j_gene: TRBJ2-7; d_gene: .; v_gene: TRBV7-2; abundance: .; CDR3aa: CASSPKGLDGIEQYF; CDR3nt: TGTGCCAGCAGCCCAAAGGGACTGGATGGGATTGAGCAGTACTTC
j_gene: TRBJ1-1; d_gene: .; v_gene: TRBV7-9; abundance: .; CDR3aa: CASSSRRTELKNTEAFF; CDR3nt: TGTGCCAGCAGCTCACGAAGGACAGAACTTAAGAACACTGAAGCTTTCTTT
j_gene: TRBJ1-1; d_gene: .; v_gene: TRBV24-1; abundance: .; CDR3aa: CATSDAWGTEAFF; CDR3nt: TGTGCCACCAGTGACGCGTGGGGCACTGAAGCTTTCTTT
j_gene: TRBJ2-1; d_gene: TRBD2; v_gene: TRBV12-3/TRBV12-4; abundance: many; CDR3aa: CASSLGLAGNNEQFF; CDR3nt: TGTGCCAGCAGCTTAGGACTAGCGGGAAACAATGAGCAGTTCTTC